These 22 T cell receptor beta chains came from one sample sequenced in a study of T cells in women clearing cervical HPV infection. Data came from immunoSEQ multiplex PCR; TCRdb stores just in-frame clones and leaves some out. The ten top clones account for around 25%, within a sample of more than 20,000 clones. The sample comprised blood buffy coat. All receptors come from a woman between 18 and 69 years old with a cervical HPV16 infection that either progressed to CIN3+ or cleared (not recorded which).

Comment on this clone: Coverage ceases 3 residues before the CDR3 finishes, and the germline J gene fills in the end. The J gene is TRBJ2-3, the V gene TRBV5-6; possible D gene TRBD2, 6 bases. This CDR3 region has 14 residues. Trimming took off 5 bases at V and 2 bases at J, with 12 bases between the two ends. Germline V gene sequence: CDR1 SGHDT, CDR2 YYEEEE. The CDR3 sequence: CASSRGSLTDTQYF. Incomplete CDR3 DNA: TGTGCCAGCAGTCGGGGGAGCCTCACAGATACG.

About this clone itself: Read data end 3 residues before the CDR3 end; the end is taken from the germline J gene. This chain joins TRBV7-3 and TRBJ1-1, with D possibly matching TRBD1 (5 bases). The CDR3 runs to 16 residues. Germline CDR1 reads SGHTA; CDR2 reads FQGTGA. CDR3: CASSPSGTRPFYEAFF. CDR3 bases read: TGTGCCAGCAGCCCTTCCGGGACTAGACCCTTTTACGAG.

Remarks on this clone: The CDR3 extends 3 residues past the end of the read, so its final part is completed from the germline J gene. The V gene is TRBV11-2, the J gene TRBJ2-2, with a weak D call TRBD2 (5 bases). Germline values: CDR1 SGHAT, CDR2 FQNNGV. The CDR3 length is 13 residues. Trimming stripped 6 bases from V and 6 bases from J, with 11 bases between. The CDR3 bases that were read are TGTGCCAGCAGTCCCGAGGGCGCCGGGGAG. It codes for CASSPEGAGE. The CDR3, in full, reads CASSPEGAGELFF.

Partial CDR3 DNA: TGCAGTGTGGGACAGAGCAATCAGCCC. Protein sequence: CSVGQSNQP. The whole CDR3 is CSVGQSNQPQHF. The V call is TRBV20-1, the J call TRBJ1-5; 7 bases are shared with TRBD1. With the read ending 3 residues before the CDR3 end, the germline J gene is used to fill in that end. CDR1 is DFQATT, CDR2 SNEGSKA, per germline (reference sequence). Germline trimming cut 7 bases from V and 1 base from J; bases unmatched to any gene: 1. The CDR3 loop spans 12 amino acids.

Of note for this clone: The missing CDR3 end, 3 residues past where the read stops, is filled in from the germline J gene. The chain uses TRBV7-9 and TRBJ2-5; 8 positions agree with TRBD2. V shed 2 bases and J 3 bases; nucleotides not matched to a gene: 2. The CDR3 extends over 14 amino acids. Germline CDR1 reads SEHNR; CDR2 reads FQNEAQ (reference sequence). The part of the CDR3 DNA that was read is TGTGCCAGCAGCTTAACTAGCGGAAAAGAGACC. Protein product: CASSLTSGKET. The full CDR3 is CASSLTSGKETQYF.

In regard to this clone: The CDR3 extends 3 residues past the end of the read, so its final part is completed from the germline J gene. The chain links TRBV12-3 or TRBV12-4 to TRBJ2-7, with 9 bases that match TRBD2. After removal of 9 bases from V and 2 bases from J, the junction contained 8 bases not matched to a gene. The CDR3 consists of 14 residues. The covered CDR3 bases are TGTGCCAGTGCACTAGCGGGTCGTCCCTACGAG. Amino acid sequence: CASALAGRPYE. The CDR3, in full, reads CASALAGRPYEQYF.

Details on this clone: The read is 3 residues too short to cover the CDR3 end, so that end is filled in from the germline J gene. This sequence joins TRBV19 and TRBJ1-5; D perhaps matches TRBD1 (6 bases). Germline V gene data show CDR1 as LNHDA and CDR2 as SQIVND (reference sequence). V lost 5 bases, J lost 1 base, and 15 bases lay in between. CDR3 length equals 16 residues. The CDR3 is CASSQVATGSNQPQHF. CDR3 DNA (partial): TGTGCCAGTAGTCAGGTCGCGACAGGAAGCAATCAGCCC.

To note about this clone: The read ends 3 residues early relative to the CDR3; the germline J gene fills the gap. The rearrangement joins TRBV5-1 to TRBJ2-3; 11 nucleotides match TRBD2. The CDR3 consists of 16 residues. Germline-derived CDR1 and CDR2 are SGHRS and YFSETQ. V was pared by 2 bases and J by 0 bases, with 2 bases of the junction left unmatched. This CDR3 is CASSFWTSGSTDTQYF. CDR3 DNA (partial): TGCGCCAGCAGCTTTTGGACTAGCGGGAGCACAGATACG.

A word on this clone: Read data end 3 residues before the CDR3 end; the end is taken from the germline J gene. The chain combines TRBV30 with TRBJ1-2; 7 nucleotides line up with TRBD1. Germline V gene lookup returns CDR1 GTSNPN and CDR2 SVGIG (reference sequence). The CDR3 consists of 14 residues. CDR3 DNA, as far as it was read: TGTGCCTCAGGGGGGCAGGGATTCACAGATACC. This translates into CASGGQGFTDT. The entire CDR3 sequence reads CASGGQGFTDTYTF. The whole variable domain, remainder taken from reference TRBV30 and TRBJ1-2, is SQTIHQWPATLVQPVGSPLSLECTVEGTSNPNLYWYRQAAGRGLQLLFYSVGIGQISSEVPQNLSASRPQDRQFILSSKKLLLSDSGFYLCASGGQGFTDTYTFGSGTRLTVV.

A remark on this clone: Read sequence stops 3 residues before the CDR3 end, and the germline J gene provides the missing end. The rearrangement links TRBV5-4 to TRBJ1-2, with D tentatively TRBD1 (5 bases). Germline assignment: CDR1 SGHNT and CDR2 YYREEE (reference sequence). The ends were cut back, 4 bases at V and 2 bases at J, with 12 bases in the middle. This CDR3 has 14 residues. CDR3 sequence reads: CASSATGGNYGYTF. CDR3 DNA (partial): TGTGCCAGCAGCGCCACGGGGGGGAACTATGGC.

The sequenced part of the CDR3 DNA is TGTGCCAGCAGCTCCTACCGGGTGAACACTGAA. Its protein is CASSSYRVNTE. The complete CDR3 protein is CASSSYRVNTEAFF. The J gene is TRBJ1-1, the V gene TRBV11-3, with D hard to call. The read gets to within 3 residues of the CDR3 end, and the germline J gene fills in the rest. The germline V and J ends were trimmed by 4 bases and 0 bases, with 9 bases remaining between them. The CDR3 totals 14 residues. Germline-derived CDR1 and CDR2 are SGHNT and YENEEA.

On this clone: The read is 3 residues too short to cover the CDR3 end, so that end is filled in from the germline J gene. V gene TRBV2 combines with J gene TRBJ2-7; D unclear. The CDR3 is 11 amino acids. V dropped 4 bases and J dropped 2 bases, with 3 bases sitting between them. Germline loops: CDR1 SNHLY, CDR2 FYNNEI. Incomplete CDR3 DNA: TGTGCCAGCAGTGTAACCTACGAG. Protein: CASSVTYE. The whole CDR3 reads CASSVTYEQYF.

Of note for this clone: The read finishes 3 residues shy of the CDR3 end, and the germline J gene is used to complete it. The V gene is TRBV2, the J gene TRBJ2-5; TRBD1 might be the D (6 bases). The germline V gene encodes CDR1 SNHLY and CDR2 FYNNEI. V was pared by 3 bases and J by 5 bases, with 13 bases between. There are 14 residues in the CDR3. The CDR3 reads CASSDLEGEETQYF. Incomplete CDR3 DNA: TGTGCCAGCAGTGATCTTGAGGGGGAGGAGACC.

This clone shows up as medium-sized by frequency. The read falls 3 residues short of the CDR3 end, and the missing part is taken from the germline J gene. The chain employs TRBV5-6 and TRBJ2-3, with D tentatively TRBD1 (6 bases). The germline V and J ends were trimmed by 2 bases and 4 bases, with 8 bases remaining between them. The germline V gene encodes CDR1 SGHDT and CDR2 YYEEEE. CDR3 length: 13 amino acids. CDR3 region: CASSLAGADTQYF. CDR3 bases read: TGTGCCAGCAGCTTAGCAGGGGCAGATACG.

Details on this clone: The read finishes 3 residues shy of the CDR3 end, and the germline J gene is used to complete it. The rearrangement joins TRBV19 to TRBJ2-1, with 10 positions matching TRBD2. There are 16 residues in the CDR3. Germline loops: CDR1 LNHDA, CDR2 SQIVND (reference sequence). V shed 5 bases and J 6 bases; nucleotides not matched to a gene: 10. The CDR3 loop reads CASSPTRTSGPNEQFF. The sequenced part of the CDR3 DNA is TGTGCCAGTAGTCCAACTCGGACTAGCGGCCCCAATGAG.

As for this clone: The missing CDR3 end, 3 residues past where the read stops, is filled in from the germline J gene. This chain joins TRBV20-1 and TRBJ2-1, with 10 bases matching TRBD2. This CDR3 spans 16 amino acids. J lost 4 bases, V lost 1 base, and 7 bases had no gene match. Germline V gene data show CDR1 as DFQATT and CDR2 as SNEGSKA (reference sequence). CDR3 bases read: TGCAGTGCTAGAGGTACGAGACTAGCGGGTTACAATGAG. It codes for CSARGTRLAGYNE. The complete CDR3 protein is CSARGTRLAGYNEQFF.

With respect to this clone: The CDR3 goes on 3 residues after the read ends, and that part is filled in from the germline J gene. The chain employs TRBV18 and TRBJ1-2, with D uncertain. Germline V gene data show CDR1 as KGHSH and CDR2 as LQKENI. The CDR3 spans 14 residues. The part of the CDR3 DNA that was read is TGTGCCAGCTCACCGATTGGGATCGGGGATGAC. Encoded protein: CASSPIGIGDD. The CDR3 reads in full as CASSPIGIGDDYTF. The full variable domain, its missing parts supplied by reference TRBV18 and TRBJ1-2, is NAGVMQNPRHLVRRRGQEARLRCSPMKGHSHVYWYRQLPEEGLKFMVYLQKENIIDESGMPKERFSAEFPKEGPSILRIQQVVRGDSAAYFCASSPIGIGDDYTFGSGTRLTVV.

CDR3 in amino acids: CATVFGHANYGYTF. The CDR3 bases that were read are TGCGCCACAGTATTCGGACATGCTAACTATGGC. V is TRBV23-1 and J is TRBJ1-2, with D maybe TRBD1 (5 bases). The read gets to within 3 residues of the CDR3 end, and the germline J gene fills in the rest. TRBV23-1 is given ORF status, its function remaining uncertain. The CDR3 is made up of 14 amino acids. V lost 10 bases to trimming and J lost 0 bases, with 15 bases between them.

Remarks on this clone: The CDR3 end falls 3 residues outside the read, so it is completed with the germline J gene. The chain couples TRBV19 to TRBJ2-1; 10 bases line up with TRBD1. This CDR3 region has 16 residues. With 3 bases clipped from V and 8 bases from J, the junction kept 10 bases outside the gene matches. CDR1 and CDR2 (germline): LNHDA, SQIVND (reference sequence). The CDR3 loop is CASSIDRGPYGDEQFF. Incomplete CDR3 DNA: TGTGCCAGTAGTATTGACAGGGGGCCTTATGGCGATGAG.

In regard to this clone: The CDR3 is cut off 3 residues early in the read; its end comes from the germline J gene. The chain carries TRBV30 and TRBJ2-7; D may be TRBD2 (6 bases). Trimming stripped 3 bases from V and 4 bases from J, with 10 bases between. The CDR3 runs 12 residues. CDR1 is GTSNPN, CDR2 SVGIG, per germline (reference sequence). CDR3 in amino acids: CAWRSGGYEQYF. CDR3 DNA, as far as it was read: TGTGCCTGGAGGAGTGGAGGGTACGAG.

Turning to this clone: The read comes to an end 3 residues before the CDR3 does, leaving the germline J gene to fill in the end. This sequence joins TRBV5-1 and TRBJ1-3; no definite D call. Trimming stripped 0 bases from V and 0 bases from J, with 7 bases between. The CDR3 spans 15 residues. The germline CDR1 and CDR2 sequences are SGHRS and YFSETQ. The CDR3 reads CASSLGLISGNTIYF. Partial CDR3 DNA: TGCGCCAGCAGCTTGGGACTCATCTCTGGAAACACC.

Note on this clone: The read falls 3 residues short of the CDR3 end, and the missing part is taken from the germline J gene. The rearrangement joins TRBV29-1 to TRBJ1-3; a weak D match, TRBD1 (6 bases). V was shortened by 7 bases and J by 0 bases, with 13 bases between the two germline ends. This CDR3 is 14 amino acids long. Germline V gene lookup returns CDR1 SQVTM and CDR2 ANQGSEA. The CDR3 loop reads CSARTAYSGNTIYF. The sequenced CDR3 bases are TGCAGCGCCCGGACAGCATACTCTGGAAACACC.